The 26 T cell receptor beta chains given below trace back to one sample, sequenced in a study of Ad26.COV2.S vaccination and SARS-CoV-2 variants (dated by TCRdb to the early 2020s). Libraries were prepared through the immunoSEQ multiplex PCR assay. TCRdb holds this immuneACCESS table with in-frame rearrangements only. Some clones are missing; in checked studies, unresolved V genes explain under half, and the rest has no known cause. The sample includes 350,000 to 450,000 clones, with approximately 92% observed a single time. 1.5% to 2% of the sample goes to the ten largest clones. According to the study, the label for this sample's treatment or condition signals: some 20 received Ad26.COV2.S at low or high dose, single or two shots; 5 received placebo; per-sample allocation not given. For vaccine and placebo recipients, the sequenced repertoires came from samples collected on day 63 after the first injection.

Source: peripheral blood, taken in a trial of Ad26.COV2.S vaccine versus placebo. The receptors were sampled from a person aged 18-65 years who received the Ad26.COV2.S COVID-19 vaccine or a placebo.

This rearrangement joins TRBV11-3 to TRBJ2-7; D gene uncertain. The V end was cut by 0 bases, the J end by 5 bases, with 8 bases between. The V gene's germline CDR1 is SGHNT and CDR2 YENEEA. CDR3 length: 13 amino acids. The CDR3 reads CASSLEELDEQYF. The CDR3 bases are TGTGCCAGCAGCTTAGAGGAGCTAGACGAGCAGTACTTC.

Written as DNA, the CDR3 is TGTGCCAGCAGCGTCGACGTAAACTATGGCTACACCTTC. It encodes CASSVDVNYGYTF. This chain uses TRBV9 with TRBJ1-2; D not certain. With 2 bases removed from V and 2 bases from J, the gap between germline ends came to 7 bases. There are 13 residues in the CDR3. Germline V gene data show CDR1 as SGDLS and CDR2 as YYNGEE.

For the CDR3, the DNA is TGTGCCAGCAGCTTTCAACAGGGCTTCACAGATACGCAGTATTTT. The encoded protein is CASSFQQGFTDTQYF. V usage is TRBV5-5 and J usage is TRBJ2-3; a possible D gene is TRBD1 (6 bases). The V end was cut by 2 bases, the J end by 2 bases, with 12 bases between. The CDR3 runs 15 residues. Germline loops: CDR1 SGHKS, CDR2 YYEKEE (reference sequence).

The V and J genes are TRBV4-3 and TRBJ2-5, with a weak D call TRBD2 (6 bases). This CDR3 region has 16 residues. In germline, CDR1 is LGHNA, CDR2 YSLEER. V was shortened by 0 bases and J by 2 bases, with 13 bases between the two germline ends. The CDR3 sequence is CASSQERHREQETQYF. The CDR3 bases are TGCGCCAGCAGCCAAGAACGCCACCGGGAGCAAGAGACCCAGTACTTC.

The V gene is TRBV4-3, the J gene TRBJ2-1; 12 nucleotides align to TRBD2. Germline loops: CDR1 LGHNA, CDR2 YSLEER. The ends lost 0 bases at V and 1 base at J; junction bases unmatched: 10. CDR3 length equals 20 residues. DNA of the CDR3: TGCGCCAGCAGCCAAGACCCGGCAGGGACTAGCGGGTCGTCCTACAATGAGCAGTTCTTC. Amino acids: CASSQDPAGTSGSSYNEQFF.

This clone was seen just once. The chain recombines TRBV5-1 with TRBJ1-4; D is possibly TRBD1 (6 bases). The V gene's germline CDR1 is SGHRS and CDR2 YFSETQ. Trimming pared 3 bases from V and 4 bases from J, leaving 13 bases between. This CDR3 contains 15 residues. The CDR3 DNA reads as TGCGCCAGCAGCTCCCTACAGGGTGTTAATGAAAAACTGTTTTTT. Its translation is CASSSLQGVNEKLFF.

This rearrangement joins TRBV27 to TRBJ1-2; TRBD1 agrees at 8 bases. Germline V gene lookup returns CDR1 MNHEY and CDR2 SMNVEV (reference sequence). J was trimmed by 4 bases and V by 2 bases; bases with no gene match: 12. CDR3 length: 17 residues. The CDR3 sequence is CASSLTISGGSVYGYTF. CDR3 in DNA: TGTGCCAGCAGTTTAACTATTTCAGGGGGCTCGGTCTATGGCTACACCTTC.

CDR3 loop: CASSFFAGGLGEQYF. The CDR3 region has the DNA TGTGCCAGCAGCTTCTTTGCGGGGGGGCTTGGCGAGCAGTACTTC. The V and J genes are TRBV7-2 and TRBJ2-7; 9 bases line up with TRBD2. The CDR3 consists of 15 residues. Losses at the gene ends were 3 bases for V and 6 bases for J; bases not matched to a gene: 9. The V gene's germline CDR1 is SGHTA and CDR2 FQGNSA.

The chain has TRBV5-1 and TRBJ2-7; no reliable D call. The germline V gene has CDR1 SGHRS and CDR2 YFSETQ. Trimming cost V 0 bases and J 0 bases, with 10 bases left between them. This CDR3 region has 15 residues. CDR3 sequence: CASSLEGVTSYEQYF. CDR3 DNA sequence: TGCGCCAGCAGCTTGGAAGGAGTAACCTCCTACGAGCAGTACTTC.

This sequence joins TRBV5-1 and TRBJ2-3, with D maybe TRBD2 (6 bases). Germline CDR1 and CDR2: SGHRS and YFSETQ. CDR3 size: 13 residues. V was trimmed by 4 bases and J by 6 bases, leaving 12 bases between them. In nucleotides, the CDR3 is TGCGCCAGCAGCCGCGGGGTGGCGGATACGCAGTATTTT. Protein product: CASSRGVADTQYF. Filled out from reference TRBV5-1 and TRBJ2-3, the complete variable domain reads KAGVTQTPRYLIKTRGQQVTLSCSPISGHRSVSWYQQTPGQGLQFLFEYFSETQRNKGNFPGRFSGRQFSNSRSEMNVSTLELGDSALYLCASSRGVADTQYFGPGTRLTVL.

The V and J genes are TRBV11-3 and TRBJ2-3; a weak D match, TRBD2 (6 bases). The CDR3 extends over 16 amino acids. The germline V gene encodes CDR1 SGHNT and CDR2 YENEEA. Trimming removed 1 base from V and 3 bases from J, with 14 bases in between. CDR3 in DNA: TGTGCCAGCAGCTTAGTTGCCGGGGGAGGTACAGATACGCAGTATTTT. It yields the protein CASSLVAGGGTDTQYF.

V is TRBV9 and J is TRBJ2-1; 7 bases agree with TRBD1. V lost 3 bases to trimming and J lost 6 bases; unmatched junction nucleotides: 6. CDR3 length: 14 amino acids. The germline V gene encodes CDR1 SGDLS and CDR2 YYNGEE. The DNA for the CDR3 is TGTGCCAGCAGCGCCCGACAGGGTGCCAATGAGCAGTTCTTC. Protein sequence: CASSARQGANEQFF.

This sequence joins TRBV6-6 and TRBJ1-1; D unresolved. The germline CDR1 and CDR2 sequences are MNHNY and SVGAGI (reference sequence). V gave up 6 bases and J gave up 2 bases, with 10 bases separating them. The CDR3 covers 13 residues. The CDR3 spells CASRGAINTEAFF. The DNA of the CDR3 is TGTGCCAGCAGGGGAGCGATAAACACTGAAGCTTTCTTT.

This sequence joins TRBV3-1 (or the pseudogene TRBV3-2) and TRBJ2-1; D is perhaps TRBD1 or TRBD2 (5 bases each). Germline V CDR1 and CDR2: LGHDT, YNNKEL (reference sequence). The ends were cut back, 4 bases at V and 5 bases at J, with 15 bases in the middle. The CDR3 is made up of 15 amino acids. The CDR3 nucleotides read TGTGCCAGCAGCCTCGGACGGGGCCGAGACAATGAGCAGTTCTTC. Translated: CASSLGRGRDNEQFF.

J is TRBJ2-1 and V is TRBV5-4, with TRBD2 as a possible D gene (5 bases). This CDR3 comprises 15 residues. The V end lost 0 bases, the J end lost 0 bases, and 7 bases lay between the germline ends. Germline V gene data show CDR1 as SGHNT and CDR2 as YYREEE (reference sequence). In DNA, the CDR3 is TGTGCCAGCAGCTTGGCGGGGAGCTCCTACAATGAGCAGTTCTTC. Translation gives CASSLAGSSYNEQFF.

V is TRBV4-3 and J is TRBJ2-3; the D is unclear. The germline V gene has CDR1 LGHNA and CDR2 YSLEER. V dropped 3 bases and J dropped 4 bases, with 11 bases sitting between them. The CDR3 is 14 amino acids. Written as DNA, the CDR3 is TGCGCCAGCAGCCAGGCCTTATTTGCAGATACGCAGTATTTT. Translated: CASSQALFADTQYF.

The V gene is TRBV28, the J gene TRBJ2-5; D uncertain. Germline CDR1 is MDHEN and CDR2 is SYDVKM. The CDR3 covers 12 residues. V lost 10 bases and J 10 bases, leaving 19 bases between the germline ends. The CDR3 sequence: CATAVESLSQYF. CDR3 DNA: TGTGCCACCGCTGTTGAGAGTCTCAGCCAGTACTTC.

This clone was counted only a few times. The gene calls are TRBV3-1 (or the pseudogene TRBV3-2) and TRBJ2-7; no firm D call. With 0 bases removed from V and 3 bases from J, the gap between germline ends came to 9 bases. The CDR3 consists of 14 residues. Germline lookup yields CDR1 LGHDT and CDR2 YNNKEL (reference sequence). This chain's CDR3 is CASSQDSSDYEQYF. DNA of the CDR3: TGTGCCAGCAGCCAAGATTCTAGTGACTACGAGCAGTACTTC.

Here the CDR3 DNA reads TGTGCCAGTATGATAGCGGGAGAACAAGAGACCCAGTACTTC. Residues: CASMIAGEQETQYF. This chain uses TRBV19 with TRBJ2-5, with 9 positions matching TRBD2. The germline V gene encodes CDR1 LNHDA and CDR2 SQIVND (reference sequence). The CDR3 consists of 14 residues. The V gene end was trimmed by 7 bases and the J gene end by 2 bases; junction bases not matched to a gene: 5.

This clone has only one observation. The rearrangement uses TRBV19 and TRBJ2-7, with TRBD1 identical over 10 bases. The CDR3 spans 16 residues. V shed 5 bases and J 2 bases; nucleotides not matched to a gene: 9. Germline V lookup: CDR1 LNHDA, CDR2 SQIVND (reference sequence). The CDR3 here is CASSPGTGERTYEQYF. DNA for the CDR3: TGTGCCAGTAGTCCCGGGACAGGGGAACGCACCTACGAGCAGTACTTC.

The chain joins TRBV9 to TRBJ1-3; 9 bases are shared with TRBD1. The CDR3 length is 15 residues. Germline-derived CDR1 and CDR2 are SGDLS and YYNGEE. The V and J ends lost 0 bases and 4 bases, in that order; junction bases with no gene match: 2. The CDR3 loop is CASSVAGTGGNTIYF. CDR3 bases: TGTGCCAGCAGCGTAGCAGGGACAGGGGGAAACACCATATATTTT.

This chain joins TRBV18 and TRBJ2-5; 8 bases fit TRBD1. CDR1 and CDR2 (germline): KGHSH, LQKENI. This CDR3 has 14 residues. With V trimmed by 6 bases and J by 3 bases, 6 bases remained unmatched. CDR3 sequence reads: CASSPKTGEETQYF. The DNA of the CDR3 is TGTGCCAGCTCTCCGAAGACAGGGGAAGAGACCCAGTACTTC.

The chain couples TRBV4-3 to TRBJ1-2; 7 bases fit TRBD1. J gave up 4 bases and V 4 bases, and 9 bases lay outside the gene matches. Germline CDR1 is LGHNA and CDR2 is YSLEER. This CDR3 comprises 15 residues. The CDR3 nucleotides are TGCGCCAGCAGCCCCGGAACAGGGGACCCCTATGGCTACACCTTC. This sequence encodes CASSPGTGDPYGYTF.

This rearrangement joins TRBV10-2 to TRBJ2-7; 9 bases match TRBD2. With V trimmed by 3 bases and J by 2 bases, 11 bases remained unmatched. CDR1 and CDR2 (germline): WSHSY, SAAADI. This CDR3 contains 17 residues. Here the CDR3 reads CASSDPAGGQLAYEQYF. CDR3 nucleotide sequence: TGCGCCAGCAGTGATCCGGCGGGGGGGCAGCTGGCCTACGAGCAGTACTTC.

V usage is TRBV2 and J usage is TRBJ2-7; the D gene is possibly TRBD1 (6 bases). CDR3 size: 12 residues. Germline CDR1 is SNHLY and CDR2 is FYNNEI. Trimming took 6 bases from V and 4 from J, leaving 10 bases between them. The CDR3 loop reads CASSPRGYEQYF. The CDR3 bases are TGTGCCAGCAGCCCGAGGGGGTACGAGCAGTACTTC.

The genes are TRBV5-1 and TRBJ2-3; D uncertain. Trimming removed 3 bases at V and 4 bases at J, with 12 bases between. The CDR3 contains 14 residues. Per germline, CDR1 SGHRS and CDR2 YFSETQ. CDR3 DNA: TGCGCCAGCAGCTCCTTCGCAAGGTCAGATACGCAGTATTTT. Translating it yields CASSSFARSDTQYF. The complete variable domain, with remaining parts taken from reference TRBV5-1 and TRBJ2-3, reads KAGVTQTPRYLIKTRGQQVTLSCSPISGHRSVSWYQQTPGQGLQFLFEYFSETQRNKGNFPGRFSGRQFSNSRSEMNVSTLELGDSALYLCASSSFARSDTQYFGPGTRLTVL.